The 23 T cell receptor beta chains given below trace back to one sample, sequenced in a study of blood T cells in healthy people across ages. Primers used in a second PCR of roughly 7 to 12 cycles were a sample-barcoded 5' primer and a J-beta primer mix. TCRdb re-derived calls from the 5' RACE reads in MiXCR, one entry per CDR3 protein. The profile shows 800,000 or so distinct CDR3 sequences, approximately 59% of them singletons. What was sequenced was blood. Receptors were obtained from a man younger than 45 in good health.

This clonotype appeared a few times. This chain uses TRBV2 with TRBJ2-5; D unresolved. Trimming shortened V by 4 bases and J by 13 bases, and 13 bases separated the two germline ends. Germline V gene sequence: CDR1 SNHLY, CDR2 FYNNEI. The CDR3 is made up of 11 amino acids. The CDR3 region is CASSAPNGLYF. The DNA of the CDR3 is TGTGCCAGCAGTGCCCCAAATGGTCTGTACTTC. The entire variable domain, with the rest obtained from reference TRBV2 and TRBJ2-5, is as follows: EPEVTQTPSHQVTQMGQEVILRCVPISNHLYFYWYRQILGQKVEFLVSFYNNEISEKSEIFDDQFSVERPDGSNFTLKIRSTKLEDSAMYFCASSAPNGLYFGPGTRLLVL.

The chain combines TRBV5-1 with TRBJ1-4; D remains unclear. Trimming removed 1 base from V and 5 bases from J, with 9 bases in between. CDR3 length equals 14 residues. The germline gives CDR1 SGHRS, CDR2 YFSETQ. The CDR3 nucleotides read TGCGCCAGCAGCTTGACAGTTACGAATGAAAAACTGTTTTTT. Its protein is CASSLTVTNEKLFF.

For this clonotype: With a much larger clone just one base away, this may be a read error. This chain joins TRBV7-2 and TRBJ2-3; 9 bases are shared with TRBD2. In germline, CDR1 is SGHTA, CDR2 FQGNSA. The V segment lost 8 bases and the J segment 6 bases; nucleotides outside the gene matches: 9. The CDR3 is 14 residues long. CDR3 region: CASCTSGGWDTQYF. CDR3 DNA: TGTGCCAGCTGCACAAGCGGGGGGTGGGATACGCAGTATTTT.

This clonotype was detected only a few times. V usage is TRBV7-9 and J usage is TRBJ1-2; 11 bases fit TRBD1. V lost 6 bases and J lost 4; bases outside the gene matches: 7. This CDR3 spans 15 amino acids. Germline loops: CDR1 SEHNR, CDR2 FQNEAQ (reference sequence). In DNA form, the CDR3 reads TGTGCCAGCAGATCCGGACAGGGGGCTGGCTATGGCTACACCTTC. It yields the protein CASRSGQGAGYGYTF. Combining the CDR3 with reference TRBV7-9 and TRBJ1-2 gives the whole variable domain DTGVSQNPRHKITKRGQNVTFRCDPISEHNRLYWYRQTLGQGPEFLTYFQNEAQLEKSRLLSDRFSAERPKGSFSTLEIQRTEQGDSAMYLCASRSGQGAGYGYTFGSGTRLTVV.

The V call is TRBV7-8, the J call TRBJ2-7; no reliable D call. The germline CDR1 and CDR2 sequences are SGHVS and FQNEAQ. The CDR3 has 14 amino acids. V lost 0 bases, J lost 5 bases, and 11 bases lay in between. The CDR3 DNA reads TGTGCCAGCAGCTTAGCTTGGGTCTCGGACGAGCAGTACTTC. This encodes CASSLAWVSDEQYF.

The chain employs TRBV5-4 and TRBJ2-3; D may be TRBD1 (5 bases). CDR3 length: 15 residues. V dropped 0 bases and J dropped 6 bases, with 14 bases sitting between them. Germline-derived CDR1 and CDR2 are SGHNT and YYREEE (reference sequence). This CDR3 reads CASSLAGQAGDTQYF. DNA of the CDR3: TGTGCCAGCAGCTTGGCGGGCCAAGCAGGGGATACGCAGTATTTT.

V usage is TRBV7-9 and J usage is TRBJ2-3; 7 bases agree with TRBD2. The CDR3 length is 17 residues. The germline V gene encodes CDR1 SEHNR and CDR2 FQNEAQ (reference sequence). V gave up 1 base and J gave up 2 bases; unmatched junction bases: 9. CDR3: CASSLDPAGRPTDTQYF. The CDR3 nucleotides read TGTGCCAGCAGCTTAGATCCAGCGGGGCGACCCACAGATACGCAGTATTTT.

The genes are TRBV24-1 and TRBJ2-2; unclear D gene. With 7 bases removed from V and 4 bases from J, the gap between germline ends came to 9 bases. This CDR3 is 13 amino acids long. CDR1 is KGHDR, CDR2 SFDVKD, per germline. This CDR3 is CATSGDGTGELFF. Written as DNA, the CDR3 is TGTGCCACCAGCGGAGACGGCACCGGGGAGCTGTTTTTT.

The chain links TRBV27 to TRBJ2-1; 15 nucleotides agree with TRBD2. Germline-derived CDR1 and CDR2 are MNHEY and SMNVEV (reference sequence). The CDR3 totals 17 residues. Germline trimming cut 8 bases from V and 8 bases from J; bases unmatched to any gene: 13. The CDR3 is CASAPGLAGGLGYEQFF. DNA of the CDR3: TGTGCCAGCGCTCCGGGACTAGCGGGGGGTTTAGGCTATGAGCAGTTCTTC.

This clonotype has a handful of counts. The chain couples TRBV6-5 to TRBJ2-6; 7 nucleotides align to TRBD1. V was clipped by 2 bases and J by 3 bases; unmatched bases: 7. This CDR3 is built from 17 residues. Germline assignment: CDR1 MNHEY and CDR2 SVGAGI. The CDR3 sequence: CASSYKDRWGGANVLTF. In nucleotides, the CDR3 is TGTGCCAGCAGTTACAAGGACAGGTGGGGTGGGGCCAACGTCCTGACTTTC.

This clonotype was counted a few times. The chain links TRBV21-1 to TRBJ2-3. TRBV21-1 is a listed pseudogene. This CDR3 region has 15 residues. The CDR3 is CASSKISTSRYTQYF. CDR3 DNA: TGTGCCAGCAGCAAAATCTCGACTAGCAGGTATACGCAGTATTTT.

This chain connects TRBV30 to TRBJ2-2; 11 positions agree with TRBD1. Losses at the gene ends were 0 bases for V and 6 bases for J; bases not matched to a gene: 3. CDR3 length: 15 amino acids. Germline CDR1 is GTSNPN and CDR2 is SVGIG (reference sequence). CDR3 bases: TGTGCCTGGAGTGTATGGACAGGGGGCGCCGGGGAGCTGTTTTTT. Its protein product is CAWSVWTGGAGELFF. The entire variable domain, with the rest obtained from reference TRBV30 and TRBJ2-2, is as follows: SQTIHQWPATLVQPVGSPLSLECTVEGTSNPNLYWYRQAAGRGLQLLFYSVGIGQISSEVPQNLSASRPQDRQFILSSKKLLLSDSGFYLCAWSVWTGGAGELFFGEGSRLTVL.

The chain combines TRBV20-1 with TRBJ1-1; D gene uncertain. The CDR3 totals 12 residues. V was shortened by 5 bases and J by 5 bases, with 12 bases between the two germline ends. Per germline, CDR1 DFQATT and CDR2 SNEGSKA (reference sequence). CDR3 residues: CSAGSFETEAFF. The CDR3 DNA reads TGCAGTGCTGGCAGTTTTGAAACTGAAGCTTTCTTT.

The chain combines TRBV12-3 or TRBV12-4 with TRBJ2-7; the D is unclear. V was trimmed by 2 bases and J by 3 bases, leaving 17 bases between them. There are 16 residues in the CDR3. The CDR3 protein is CASSLILAWSNYEQYF. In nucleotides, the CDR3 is TGTGCCAGCAGTTTAATCCTCGCTTGGTCGAACTACGAGCAGTACTTC.

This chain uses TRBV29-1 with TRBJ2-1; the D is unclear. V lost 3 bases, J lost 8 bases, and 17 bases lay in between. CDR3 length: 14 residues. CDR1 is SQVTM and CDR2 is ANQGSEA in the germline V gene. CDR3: CSVEGLLITDEQFF. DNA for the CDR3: TGCAGCGTTGAGGGCTTACTAATCACTGATGAGCAGTTCTTC.

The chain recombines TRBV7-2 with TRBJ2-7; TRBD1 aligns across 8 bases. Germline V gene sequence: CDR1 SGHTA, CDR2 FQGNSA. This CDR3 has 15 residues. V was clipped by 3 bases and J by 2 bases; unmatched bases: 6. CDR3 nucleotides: TGTGCCAGCAGCTTCGGGGGACAGGCCACCTACGAGCAGTACTTC. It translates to CASSFGGQATYEQYF.

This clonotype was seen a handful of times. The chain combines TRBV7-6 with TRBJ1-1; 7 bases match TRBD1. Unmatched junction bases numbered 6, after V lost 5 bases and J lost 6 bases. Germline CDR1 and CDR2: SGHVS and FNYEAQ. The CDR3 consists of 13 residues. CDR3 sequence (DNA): TGTGCCAGCAGCCCCAGGGGGGGAGCTGAAGCTTTCTTT. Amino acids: CASSPRGGAEAFF.

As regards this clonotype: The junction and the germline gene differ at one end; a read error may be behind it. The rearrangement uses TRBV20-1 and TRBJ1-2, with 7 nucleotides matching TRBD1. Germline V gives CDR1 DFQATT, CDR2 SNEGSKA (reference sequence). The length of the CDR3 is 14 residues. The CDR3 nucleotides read TGCAGTGCTTCCACAGGGGAGGCTTACTATGGCCACACCTTC. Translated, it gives CSASTGEAYYGHTF.

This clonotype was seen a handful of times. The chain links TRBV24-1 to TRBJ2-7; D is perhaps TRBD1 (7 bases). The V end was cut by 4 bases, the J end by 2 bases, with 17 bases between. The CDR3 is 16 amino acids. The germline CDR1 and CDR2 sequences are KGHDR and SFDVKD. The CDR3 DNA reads TGTGCCACCAGTGAAAAAGCGCGGGACAGAACCTACGAGCAGTACTTC. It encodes CATSEKARDRTYEQYF.

The CDR3 DNA is TGTGCCAGCAGCGTAGGAGGGGGGACGACTCACGAGCAGTTCTTC. Encoded protein: CASSVGGGTTHEQFF. V is TRBV9 and J is TRBJ2-1; D tentatively reads TRBD1 or TRBD2 (6 bases each). The CDR3 is 15 residues long. Germline lookup yields CDR1 SGDLS and CDR2 YYNGEE. Trimming left V 0 bases short and J 10 bases short, with 17 bases between.

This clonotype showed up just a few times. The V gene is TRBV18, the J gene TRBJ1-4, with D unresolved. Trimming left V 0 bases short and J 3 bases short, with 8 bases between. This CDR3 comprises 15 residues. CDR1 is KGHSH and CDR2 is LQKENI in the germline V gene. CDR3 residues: CASSPPGPSNEKLFF. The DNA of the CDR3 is TGTGCCAGCTCACCACCAGGGCCGTCTAATGAAAAACTGTTTTTT. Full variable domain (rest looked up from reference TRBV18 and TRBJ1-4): NAGVMQNPRHLVRRRGQEARLRCSPMKGHSHVYWYRQLPEEGLKFMVYLQKENIIDESGMPKERFSAEFPKEGPSILRIQQVVRGDSAAYFCASSPPGPSNEKLFFGSGTQLSVL.

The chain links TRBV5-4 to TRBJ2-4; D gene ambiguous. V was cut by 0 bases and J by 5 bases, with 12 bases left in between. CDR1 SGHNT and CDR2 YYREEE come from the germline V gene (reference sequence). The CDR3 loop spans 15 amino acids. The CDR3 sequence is CASSLGLPGQNIQYF. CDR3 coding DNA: TGTGCCAGCAGCTTGGGCTTGCCAGGACAAAACATTCAGTACTTC.

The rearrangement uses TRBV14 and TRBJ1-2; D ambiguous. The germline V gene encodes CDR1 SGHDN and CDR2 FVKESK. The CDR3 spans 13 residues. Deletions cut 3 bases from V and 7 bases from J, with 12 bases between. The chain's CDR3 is CASSQGLTGGYTF. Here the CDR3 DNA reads TGTGCCAGCAGCCAGGGGTTAACTGGTGGCTACACCTTC.